Listed below are T cell receptor beta chains from one sample, sequenced in a study of blood T cell repertoires in COVID-19. The data were produced by immunoSEQ multiplex PCR, yet TCRdb's version contains in-frame clones alone and is incomplete. Among about 97,000 clones listed, about 83% were seen once. Sequenced sample: peripheral blood. The receptors were sampled from a human donor in a cohort sampled during active COVID-19. Both conserved end residues are part of each CDR3.

v_gene: TRBV7-2
j_gene: TRBJ1-1
CDR3aa: CASRRQETNTEAFF

v_gene: TRBV3-1/TRBV3-2
j_gene: TRBJ1-1
CDR3aa: CASRGLLGRGTEAFF

v_gene: TRBV3-1/TRBV3-2
j_gene: TRBJ2-3
CDR3aa: CASSQNVGGTDTQYF

v_gene: TRBV2
j_gene: TRBJ2-2
CDR3aa: CASSAGTGELFF

v_gene: TRBV6-2/TRBV6-3
j_gene: TRBJ2-7
CDR3aa: CASRPAEEAGYEQYF

v_gene: TRBV12-3/TRBV12-4
j_gene: TRBJ2-7
CDR3aa: CASSGGPLEQYF

v_gene: TRBV2
j_gene: TRBJ2-2
CDR3aa: CASSVAGGAGTGELFF

v_gene: TRBV7-2
j_gene: TRBJ1-2
CDR3aa: CASSRTGGEGYTF

v_gene: TRBV2
j_gene: TRBJ1-6
CDR3aa: CASSGTGSSSPLHF

v_gene: TRBV3-1/TRBV3-2
j_gene: TRBJ1-4
CDR3aa: CASSQTGIANEKLFF

v_gene: TRBV28
j_gene: TRBJ2-3
CDR3aa: CASVAGGHTDTQYF

v_gene: TRBV3-1/TRBV3-2
j_gene: TRBJ2-3
CDR3aa: CASSQLAGGDTQYF

v_gene: TRBV7-7
j_gene: TRBJ2-2
CDR3aa: CASSQGDTGELFF

v_gene: TRBV29-1
j_gene: TRBJ1-1
CDR3aa: CSVTRGDTEAFF

v_gene: TRBV9
j_gene: TRBJ2-2
CDR3aa: CASSVVRDTGELFF

v_gene: TRBV5-6
j_gene: TRBJ1-3
CDR3aa: CASSFRGNGNTIYF

v_gene: TRBV20-1
j_gene: TRBJ1-2
CDR3aa: CSAIGDYGYTF

v_gene: TRBV10-1
j_gene: TRBJ2-1
CDR3aa: CASSDRAGEQFF

v_gene: TRBV10-2
j_gene: TRBJ1-4
CDR3aa: CASRGTGDYNEKLFF

v_gene: TRBV6-5
j_gene: TRBJ1-1
CDR3aa: CASSTRGGDTEAFF

v_gene: TRBV5-4
j_gene: TRBJ2-5
CDR3aa: CASSFGTGEETQYF

v_gene: TRBV9
j_gene: TRBJ2-7
CDR3aa: CASGPGQGNYEQYF

v_gene: TRBV9
j_gene: TRBJ1-1
CDR3aa: CASSVGGAENTEAFF

v_gene: TRBV3-1/TRBV3-2
j_gene: TRBJ2-1
CDR3aa: CASSQVADLYNEQFF

v_gene: TRBV4-1
j_gene: TRBJ2-7
CDR3aa: CASSQGGESSYEQYF

v_gene: TRBV6-5
j_gene: TRBJ1-1
CDR3aa: CASSLSGQSMNTEAFF

v_gene: TRBV19
j_gene: TRBJ2-2
CDR3aa: CASSIGASGKKRNTGELFF

v_gene: TRBV19
j_gene: TRBJ2-7
CDR3aa: CATRPSLSGSYEQYF

v_gene: TRBV6-2/TRBV6-3
j_gene: TRBJ2-7
CDR3aa: CASSYPQLAGGVGEQYF

v_gene: TRBV10-1
j_gene: TRBJ2-1
CDR3aa: CAIQSPPTSGRYNEQFF

v_gene: TRBV5-1
j_gene: TRBJ2-2
CDR3aa: CASSLGTVNTGELFF

v_gene: TRBV30
j_gene: TRBJ2-1
CDR3aa: CAWSLAGGGDEQFF

v_gene: TRBV10-3
j_gene: TRBJ1-2
CDR3aa: CAISGGTVINYGYTF

v_gene: TRBV6-1
j_gene: TRBJ2-3
CDR3aa: CASSGGTVPYGTDTQYF

v_gene: TRBV11-3
j_gene: TRBJ2-7
CDR3aa: CASSLSPNYEQYF

v_gene: TRBV19
j_gene: TRBJ1-2
CDR3aa: CASSISPGTGDYGYTF

v_gene: TRBV19
j_gene: TRBJ2-1
CDR3aa: CASSAGVPPVGQFF

v_gene: TRBV19
j_gene: TRBJ1-2
CDR3aa: CASSMIGRTGNYGYTF

v_gene: TRBV7-3
j_gene: TRBJ2-5
CDR3aa: CASSLTSGGAETQYF

v_gene: TRBV27
j_gene: TRBJ2-6
CDR3aa: CASSLFEGSGANVLTF

v_gene: TRBV6-5
j_gene: TRBJ2-3
CDR3aa: CASSYRLADTQYF

v_gene: TRBV5-8
j_gene: TRBJ1-6
CDR3aa: CASSLAYSPLHF

v_gene: TRBV29-1
j_gene: TRBJ1-3
CDR3aa: CSVVRGSGNTIYF

v_gene: TRBV20-1
j_gene: TRBJ2-7
CDR3aa: CSASHSGRNLYEQYF

v_gene: TRBV7-9
j_gene: TRBJ2-7
CDR3aa: CASSPGLTSSYEQYF

v_gene: TRBV6-5
j_gene: TRBJ1-4
CDR3aa: CASSYAPGEKLFF

v_gene: TRBV5-1
j_gene: TRBJ1-1
CDR3aa: CASSLVVVGGTEAFF

v_gene: TRBV7-9
j_gene: TRBJ2-3
CDR3aa: CASSLGTGSDTQYF

v_gene: TRBV7-2
j_gene: TRBJ2-7
CDR3aa: CASSPGGPVYEQYF

v_gene: TRBV14
j_gene: TRBJ1-2
CDR3aa: CASSQRTGSFGYTF

v_gene: TRBV2
j_gene: TRBJ2-3
CDR3aa: CASLTGDNTDTQYF

v_gene: TRBV2
j_gene: TRBJ2-3
CDR3aa: CASRSTGLVFTDTQYF

v_gene: TRBV5-1
j_gene: TRBJ2-7
CDR3aa: CASSLNGQGVDEQYF

v_gene: TRBV27
j_gene: TRBJ1-1
CDR3aa: CASSLVGALRNTEAFF

v_gene: TRBV7-9
j_gene: TRBJ2-2
CDR3aa: CASSSGLAGDTGELFF

v_gene: TRBV5-4
j_gene: TRBJ1-1
CDR3aa: CASSLNAGTEAEAFF

v_gene: TRBV5-1
j_gene: TRBJ2-3
CDR3aa: CASSWGTSTDTQYF

v_gene: TRBV21-1
j_gene: TRBJ2-3
CDR3aa: CASSKVQGLSTDTQYF